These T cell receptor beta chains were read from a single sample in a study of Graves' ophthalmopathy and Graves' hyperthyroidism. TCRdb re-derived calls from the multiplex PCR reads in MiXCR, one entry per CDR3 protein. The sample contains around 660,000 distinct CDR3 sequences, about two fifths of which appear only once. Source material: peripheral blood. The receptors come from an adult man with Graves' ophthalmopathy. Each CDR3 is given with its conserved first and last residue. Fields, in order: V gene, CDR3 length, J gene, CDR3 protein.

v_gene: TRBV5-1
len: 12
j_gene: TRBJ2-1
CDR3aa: CASSWSYNEQFF

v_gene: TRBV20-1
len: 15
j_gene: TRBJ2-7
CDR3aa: CSARDHLAGGNEQYF

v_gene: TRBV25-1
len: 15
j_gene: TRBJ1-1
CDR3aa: CASSEAPGQNTEAFF

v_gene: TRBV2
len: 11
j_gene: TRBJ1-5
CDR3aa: CASSESGERHF

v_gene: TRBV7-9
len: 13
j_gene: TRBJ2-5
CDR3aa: CASSLMGVETQYF

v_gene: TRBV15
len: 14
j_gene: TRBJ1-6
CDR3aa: CATSSESTNSPLHF

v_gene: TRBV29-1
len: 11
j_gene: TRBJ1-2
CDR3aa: CSVDGADGYTF

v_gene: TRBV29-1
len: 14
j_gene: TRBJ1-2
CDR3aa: CSVAGTGERYGYTF

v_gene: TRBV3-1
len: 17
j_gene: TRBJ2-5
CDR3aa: CASSPTSGGPNEETQYF

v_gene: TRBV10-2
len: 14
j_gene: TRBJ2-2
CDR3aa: CASSESSPTGELFF

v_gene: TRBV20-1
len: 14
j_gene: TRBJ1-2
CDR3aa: CSASSRGQNYGYTF

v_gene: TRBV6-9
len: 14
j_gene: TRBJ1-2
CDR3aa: CASSPPGRGHGYTF

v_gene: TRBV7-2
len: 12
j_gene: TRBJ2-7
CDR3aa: CASRQPNSEQYF

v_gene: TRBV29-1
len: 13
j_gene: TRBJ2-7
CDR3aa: CSGGGTVFYEQYF

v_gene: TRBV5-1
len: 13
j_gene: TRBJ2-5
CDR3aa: CASSLAGLGTQYF

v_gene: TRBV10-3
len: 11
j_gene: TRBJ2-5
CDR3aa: CAISSGAGQYF

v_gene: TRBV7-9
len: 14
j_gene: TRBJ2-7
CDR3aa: CASSEASGGGEQYF

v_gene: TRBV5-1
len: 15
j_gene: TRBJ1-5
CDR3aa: CASSPGGHLGEPQHF

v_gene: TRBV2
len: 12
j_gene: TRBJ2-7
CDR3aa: CASETGMGEQYF

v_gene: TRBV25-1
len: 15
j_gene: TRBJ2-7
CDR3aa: CASSDPGTAGNEQYF

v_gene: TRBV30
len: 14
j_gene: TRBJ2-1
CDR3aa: CAWSRTGLNNEQFF

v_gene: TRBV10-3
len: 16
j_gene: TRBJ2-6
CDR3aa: CAISGDRGYGANVLTF

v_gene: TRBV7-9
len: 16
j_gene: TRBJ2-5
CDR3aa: CASSQGLAGEGETQYF

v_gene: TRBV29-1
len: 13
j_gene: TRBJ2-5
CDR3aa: CSQDVAGQETQYF

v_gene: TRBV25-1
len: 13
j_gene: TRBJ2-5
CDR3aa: CASSSGDGETQYF

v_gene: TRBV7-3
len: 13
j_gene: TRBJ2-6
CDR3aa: CASSSRTDNVLTF

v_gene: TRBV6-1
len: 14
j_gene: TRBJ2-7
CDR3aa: CASSDGTHVGEQYF

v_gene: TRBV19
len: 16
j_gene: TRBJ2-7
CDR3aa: CASTPGQGMWPYEQYF

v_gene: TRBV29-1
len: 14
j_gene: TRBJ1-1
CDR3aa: CSLAGESGVTEAFF

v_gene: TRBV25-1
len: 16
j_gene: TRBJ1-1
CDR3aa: CASSLTGQLQNTEAFF

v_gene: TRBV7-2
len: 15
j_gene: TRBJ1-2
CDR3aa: CASSLASQGPYGYTF

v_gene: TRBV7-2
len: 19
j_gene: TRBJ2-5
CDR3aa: CASRAQGGGRGLLLETQYF

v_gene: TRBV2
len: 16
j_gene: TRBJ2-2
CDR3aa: CASSGSGTANTGELFF

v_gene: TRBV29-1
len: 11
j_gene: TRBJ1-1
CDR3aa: CSVTENTEAFF

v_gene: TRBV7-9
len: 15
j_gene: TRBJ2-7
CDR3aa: CASSRLADNLYEQYF

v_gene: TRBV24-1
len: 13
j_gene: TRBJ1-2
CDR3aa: CATSDSDRIGYTF

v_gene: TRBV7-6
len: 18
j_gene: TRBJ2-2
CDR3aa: CASSPKPTGVSNTGELFF

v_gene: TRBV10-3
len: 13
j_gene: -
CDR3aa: CAISESGAVTQYF

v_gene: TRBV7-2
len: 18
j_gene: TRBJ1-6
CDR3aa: CASSQDPGTGGYNSPLHF

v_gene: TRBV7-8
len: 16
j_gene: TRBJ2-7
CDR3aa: CASSLSGGAAVNEQYF

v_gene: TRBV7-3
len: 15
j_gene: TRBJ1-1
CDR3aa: CASTASGGINTEAFF

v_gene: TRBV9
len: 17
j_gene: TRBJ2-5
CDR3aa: CASSLEPSSGAWETQYF

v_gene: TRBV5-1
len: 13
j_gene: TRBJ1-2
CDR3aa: CASSWTGGDGYTF

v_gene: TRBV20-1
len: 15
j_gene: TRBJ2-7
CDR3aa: CSARDPAGGSYEQYF

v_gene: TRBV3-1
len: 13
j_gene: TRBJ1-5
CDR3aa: CASSQESKQPQHF

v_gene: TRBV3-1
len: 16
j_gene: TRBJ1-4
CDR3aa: CASSQVGRGGSEKLFF

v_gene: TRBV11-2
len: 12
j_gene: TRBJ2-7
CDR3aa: CASYGGGSEQYF

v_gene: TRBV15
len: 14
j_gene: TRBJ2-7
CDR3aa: CATSVAGTHAEQYF

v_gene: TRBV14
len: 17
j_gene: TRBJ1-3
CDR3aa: CASSPGQGFGAGNTIYF

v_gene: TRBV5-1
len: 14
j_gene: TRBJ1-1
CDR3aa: CASSWDGLDTEAFF

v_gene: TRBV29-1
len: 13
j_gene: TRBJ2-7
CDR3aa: CSVEVGPGYEQYF

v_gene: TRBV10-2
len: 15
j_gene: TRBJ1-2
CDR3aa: CASSWDRDRNYGYTF

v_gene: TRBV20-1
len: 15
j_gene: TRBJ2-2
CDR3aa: CSAPTSWRSAGELFF

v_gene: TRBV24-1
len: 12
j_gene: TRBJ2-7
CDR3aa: CATSVMGIEQYF

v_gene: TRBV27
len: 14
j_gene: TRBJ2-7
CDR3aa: CASSKRGGLGEQYF

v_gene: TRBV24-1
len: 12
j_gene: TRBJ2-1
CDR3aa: CATSEPYNEQFF

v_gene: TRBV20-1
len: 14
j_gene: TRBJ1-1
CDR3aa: CSAPTQVENTEAFF

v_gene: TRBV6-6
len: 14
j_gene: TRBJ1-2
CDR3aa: CASSSEQANYGYTF

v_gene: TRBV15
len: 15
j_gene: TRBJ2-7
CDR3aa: CATSRDPDSSYEQYF

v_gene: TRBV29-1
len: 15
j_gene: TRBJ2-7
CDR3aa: CSQDEGTSGGYEQYF